This T cell receptor (beta chain) was captured by sequencing in a study of blood T cells in healthy people across ages. Trimming left V 6 bases short and J 4 bases short, with 9 bases between. Germline CDR1 reads MNHNY; CDR2 reads SVGAGI (reference sequence). This CDR3 is 12 amino acids long. Through a sample-barcoded 5' primer and a J-beta primer mix, a second PCR was run for roughly 7 to 11 cycles. TCRdb ran MiXCR on the 5' RACE reads and lists one entry per CDR3 protein. The profile shows roughly 1 million distinct CDR3 sequences, roughly a quarter of them singletons. Overall study findings and caveats: Roughly linear declines in TCR beta diversity per million T cells occurred with age.

This clonotype was seen only a few times. Its antigen is not identified. These same records also appear under a second study, on T cells of mothers and their children. According to that study: Overlap in related mother-child pairs always slightly exceeded unrelated pairs, never significantly.

The sequenced sample was blood. The V gene is TRBV6-6, the J gene TRBJ1-2; D is undetermined. This clonotype originated in a girl aged 2 to 10 in good health. CDR3 region: CASRDGPYGYTF. The CDR3 DNA is TGTGCCAGCAGAGACGGCCCCTATGGCTACACCTTC.